Sequencing of this TCR beta chain was carried out in a study of T cells in localized non-small cell lung cancer. Study-wide results and limits: Uninvolved neighboring lung showed the greatest T cell clonality, exceeding tumor. Those with higher blood T cell density had longer overall survival. As only one tumor region underwent sequencing, heterogeneity remains possible.

The data were produced by immunoSEQ multiplex PCR, yet TCRdb's version contains in-frame clones alone and is incomplete. The sample records 1,300 or so clones, roughly 23% being singletons. Germline V gives CDR1 MGHRA, CDR2 YSYEKL. The CDR3 loop spans 14 amino acids. The ends were cut back, 1 base at V and 5 bases at J, with 9 bases in the middle. With respect to this clone: Its target is unknown.

The sequence came from a man aged 40 to 69 with stage III lung adenocarcinoma. The chain recombines TRBV4-1 with TRBJ2-1, with D perhaps TRBD1 (6 bases). This specimen was lung tumor tissue, taken before any cancer treatment. CDR3 nucleotides: TGCGCCAGCAGCCAAGTGGACAGAGACAATGAGCAGTTCTTC. Translation gives CASSQVDRDNEQFF.